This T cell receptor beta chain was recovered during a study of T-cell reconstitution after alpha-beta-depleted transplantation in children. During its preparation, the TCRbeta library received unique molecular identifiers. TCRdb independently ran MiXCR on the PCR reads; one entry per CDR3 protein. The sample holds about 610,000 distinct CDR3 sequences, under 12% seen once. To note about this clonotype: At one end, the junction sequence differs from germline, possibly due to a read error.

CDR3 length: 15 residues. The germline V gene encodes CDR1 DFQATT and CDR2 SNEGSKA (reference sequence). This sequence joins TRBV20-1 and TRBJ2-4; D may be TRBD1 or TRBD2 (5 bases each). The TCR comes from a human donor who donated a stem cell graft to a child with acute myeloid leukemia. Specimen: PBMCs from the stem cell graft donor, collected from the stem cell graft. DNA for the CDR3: TGCTGTGCTCCACCCTCCGGGGCAGTCACCCACATTCAGTACTTC. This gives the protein CCAPPSGAVTHIQYF.